This record concerns one T cell receptor beta chain sequence. This clone appeared once. This receptor's antigen is unknown. No base quality information exists; no much larger clone differs at one position. The CDR3 runs 13 amino acids, cysteine and phenylalanine included. Only the CDR3 region is kept as DNA, spanning 39 bases read in frame from base 1. CDR1 and CDR2 are drawn from the germline V gene: SGHAT, FQNNGV. V and J are truncated by 5 bases and 7 bases respectively, leaving an intervening sequence of 14 bases. Donors were healthy HIV-negative adults with no recently reported acute infections or vaccinations. Every donor was a Caucasian adult residing in Nashville, Tennessee, USA. Magnetic negative selection was used to enrich CD4+ T cells, after which naive cells were positively selected on CD45RA and the negative fraction became the memory subset. After blood collection by leukapheresis, PBMCs were isolated using Ficoll-Histopaque density gradient centrifugation and then cryopreserved in the vapor phase of liquid nitrogen. Analytical flow cytometry was used to check the purity and quantity of each magnetically sorted T cell population. From each sorted fraction, genomic DNA was isolated and quantified by UV absorbance on a Nanodrop 2000c.

The sample originates from a study of shared clonotypes between healthy human individuals (dated by TCRdb to 2018 to 2021). A note on the overall study: Three men and a couple of women, aged 18 to 49 years, made up the cohort. Leukapheresis yielded between about 0.85 and 10 billion PBMCs per donor. Different laboratories and diverse techniques were used to prepare libraries and sequence TCR repertoires, to increase sequencing depth and limit assay-specific biases. To estimate repertoire size and how much clonotypes are shared between individuals, the study performed deep sequencing of blood TCR repertoires from a few healthy adults. For each donor, CD4 naive and CD4 memory were each run on three plates, CD8 naive on two plates, and CD8 memory on one plate. Here is what the overall study found, with its caveats: Compared with non-shared clonotypes, the clonotypes found in all four sorted-subset donors had higher generation probabilities. Pairwise subsampling indicated that sequencing depth was expected to affect the degree of clonotype sharing among donors. Incomplete sequencing was indicated by rarefaction of sorted-subset datasets, despite the large sequencing depth. Sampling was restricted to blood, and TCR repertoires in tissue are likely to differ from TCR repertoires in blood. Naive subsets generally had larger estimated clonotype richness than memory subsets did. About 5% of naive CD4, 3.5% of naive CD8, about 2.1% of memory CD4, and about 0.4% of memory CD8 clonotypes were shared across several donors. Because the study included only a small number of donors, the genetic and exposure-history diversity represented was limited.

Using the deep immunoSEQ assay, TCR CDR3 regions were amplified from genomic DNA by multiplex PCR. Extracted genomic DNA from each cell subset was distributed evenly across all wells of several immunoSEQ 96-well plates, and each plate was treated as a replicate. Each replicate PCR for sorted subsets received around 210 ng genomic DNA, equal to about 30,000 T cell genomes. Purified libraries were measured with a Qubit 3.0 fluorometer, size-checked on a Bioanalyzer 2100, and measured again with the KAPA Library Quantification kit. Every immunoSEQ 96-well plate was sequenced on a separate single-read 150-cycle Illumina NextSeq 550 flow cell. Concerning the study's data processing: The immunoSEQ output contained only junctional sequences without quality scores, so filtering could not match that applied to full-length reads. Sequences were annotated with PyIR, a Python wrapper for IgBLAST v1.9, using IMGT germline references to assign V/J genes and CDR3. Reads with weak V/J assignments (E-value above 1e-6), missing CDR3, stop codons, out-of-frame junctions, or ambiguous translated residues were removed. V3J clonotypes were defined as sequences sharing an identical inferred V gene, J gene, and CDR3 amino acid sequence. Percentage overlap between repertoires was calculated by dividing the number of shared unique clonotypes by the size of the smaller repertoire. Richness of each repertoire was evaluated using RTK rarefaction, the Chao1 estimator, and Recon v2.1 estimates of unobserved clonotypes. OLGA was used to compute generation probabilities for all TCRbeta clonotypes that the gDNA method yielded from a handful of donors. TCRdb re-hosts the immuneACCESS table, in-frame sequences only. Its copies lack some clones; in the studies checked, an unresolved V gene accounts for under half of them, and the cause for the rest is not known. V and J calls and clone size are those listed in that table; D and trimming were worked out from the DNA. The sample table holds about 190,000 clones, of which around 63% were seen once. Clones ranked in the top ten supply around 9.3% of the sample.

The sample taken for sequencing was memory CD4+ T cells sorted from blood. The sample's cell subset or site, from its label and the paper: CD45RA-negative fraction. The chain was built from TRBV11-2 and TRBJ2-5; the D match is possibly TRBD1 or TRBD2, with 5 bases aligned in each. The sequence was obtained from a man under 40 in good health. DNA sequence: TGTGCCAGCAGCCCGTTAGGGGCGGGGACCCAGTACTTC. Its protein is CASSPLGAGTQYF.